This record concerns one T cell receptor (beta chain) sequence. RNA transcripts yielded amplified TCR beta CDR3 regions. The HTBI set primed first-round TCR CDR3 RT-PCR. Via MiXCR, TCRdb re-called the multiplex PCR reads, giving one row per CDR3 protein. The table includes some 180,000 distinct CDR3 sequences, approximately 16% detected once. Germline V CDR1 and CDR2: SEHNR, FQNEAQ (reference sequence). The CDR3 totals 14 residues. The trim removed 4 bases at V and 3 bases at J, leaving 5 bases unmatched. This specimen belongs to a study of T cells in Graves' hyperthyroidism and ophthalmopathy. The sequence was collected from a woman aged 45 to 65 with Graves' hyperthyroidism. This rearrangement joins TRBV7-9 to TRBJ1-1, with TRBD1 matching 7 bases. Material: blood. The CDR3 spells CASSWGTEYTEAFF. The CDR3 DNA follows: TGTGCCAGCAGCTGGGGGACAGAATACACTGAAGCTTTCTTT.